The 19 T cell receptor beta chains listed next were all sequenced from one sample in a study of T cell responses to AZD1222 COVID-19 vaccine. TCRdb's table, derived via immunoSEQ multiplex PCR, lists solely in-frame clones and lacks some. This sample has 150,000 or so clones; approximately 92% occur once, and the top ten carry approximately 5.4%. The sample consisted of peripheral blood, taken on day 0 of AZD1222 vaccination. Every receptor here comes from an adult in good health.

This clone has more than one count but fewer than ten. The V gene is TRBV11-2, the J gene TRBJ2-7; D is unresolved. This CDR3 contains 14 residues. Germline CDR1 is SGHAT and CDR2 is FQNNGV. V lost 4 bases and J 0 bases, leaving 10 bases between the germline ends. In DNA form, the CDR3 reads TGTGCCAGCAGCTCCCGTGCCTCCTCCTACGAGCAGTACTTC. It specifies CASSSRASSYEQYF.

V and J are TRBV6-5 and TRBJ1-4; TRBD1 is a possible D gene (6 bases). CDR1 and CDR2 from the germline V gene are MNHEY and SVGAGI. The V and J ends lost 8 bases and 4 bases respectively, with 14 bases between them. This CDR3 region has 14 residues. CDR3 residues: CASRNRAGNEKLFF. The CDR3 DNA reads TGTGCCAGCCGAAACAGGGCGGGTAATGAAAAACTGTTTTTT.

Relative to its sample, this clone is medium-sized. The chain carries TRBV10-3 and TRBJ2-5; 10 nucleotides line up with TRBD2. Trimming at V came to 4 bases and at J to 5 bases, leaving 13 bases not matched to a gene. This CDR3 is built from 17 residues. Germline CDR1 and CDR2: ENHRY and SYGVKD. The CDR3 DNA is TGTGCCATCAGTGGCCGCCCGTCTAGCGGGGGAACGGAGACCCAGTACTTC. It encodes CAISGRPSSGGTETQYF.

This chain connects TRBV5-1 to TRBJ1-2, with a weak D call TRBD1 (6 bases). Germline CDR1 SGHRS, CDR2 YFSETQ. This CDR3 is 14 amino acids long. V was cut by 3 bases and J by 2 bases, with 11 bases left in between. CDR3 region: CASSSGQTNYGYTF. As DNA, the CDR3 is TGCGCCAGCAGCTCTGGACAGACAAACTATGGCTACACCTTC.

The rearrangement links TRBV12-1 to TRBJ1-6; TRBD1, the table's D call, lacks a check against the DNA. TRBV12-1 is marked as a pseudogene. The CDR3 extends over 14 amino acids. The DNA of the CDR3 is TGTGCCAGCAGTTGGGACAGAATTAATTCACCCCTCCACTTT. It codes for CASSWDRINSPLHF.

This chain joins TRBV5-1 and TRBJ1-3; unclear D gene. Germline-derived CDR1 and CDR2 are SGHRS and YFSETQ. The CDR3 consists of 15 residues. Trimming cost V 0 bases and J 4 bases, with 11 bases left between them. CDR3 coding DNA: TGCGCCAGCAGCTTGGCCGCACTAGGAGGAAACACCATATATTTT. This codes for CASSLAALGGNTIYF. Full variable domain (missing parts from reference TRBV5-1 and TRBJ1-3): KAGVTQTPRYLIKTRGQQVTLSCSPISGHRSVSWYQQTPGQGLQFLFEYFSETQRNKGNFPGRFSGRQFSNSRSEMNVSTLELGDSALYLCASSLAALGGNTIYFGEGSWLTVV.

The V gene is TRBV7-2, the J gene TRBJ1-5; no firm D call. CDR3 length: 16 amino acids. V dropped 5 bases and J dropped 4 bases, with 18 bases sitting between them. Germline loops: CDR1 SGHTA, CDR2 FQGNSA. CDR3 region: CASSAPSLGSNQPQHF. The CDR3 nucleotides read TGTGCCAGCAGCGCACCAAGCTTAGGAAGTAATCAGCCCCAGCATTTT. Together with reference TRBV7-2 and TRBJ1-5, the CDR3 gives the full variable domain: GAGVSQSPSNKVTEKGKDVELRCDPISGHTALYWYRQSLGQGLEFLIYFQGNSAPDKSGLPSDRFSAERTGGSVSTLTIQRTQQEDSAVYLCASSAPSLGSNQPQHFGDGTRLSIL.

J is TRBJ2-3 and V is TRBV5-1; unclear D gene. The germline V gene has CDR1 SGHRS and CDR2 YFSETQ. V was trimmed by 4 bases and J by 5 bases, leaving 14 bases between them. The CDR3 extends over 14 amino acids. DNA of the CDR3: TGCGCCAGCAGCCACCCCGGGTCCGTAGATACGCAGTATTTT. Protein sequence: CASSHPGSVDTQYF.

This chain joins TRBV19 and TRBJ2-2; a possible D gene is TRBD2 (5 bases). From germline, CDR1 is LNHDA and CDR2 SQIVND (reference sequence). This CDR3 is 17 amino acids long. The V and J ends lost 3 bases and 5 bases respectively, with 19 bases between them. CDR3 amino acids: CASSINRLGVSTGELFF. For the CDR3, the DNA is TGTGCCAGTAGTATTAATAGACTGGGAGTGTCAACCGGGGAGCTGTTTTTT.

This clone appeared once. The chain employs TRBV5-1 and TRBJ2-4; 8 nucleotides line up with TRBD2. V dropped 4 bases and J dropped 5; count of bases not matched to a gene: 8. CDR1 is SGHRS, CDR2 YFSETQ, per germline. CDR3 length: 15 amino acids. CDR3 DNA sequence: TGCGCCAGCAGCAAATCCGGGACTAGAGAAAACATTCAGTACTTC. Protein sequence: CASSKSGTRENIQYF. Full variable domain (outside the CDR3, taken from reference TRBV5-1 and TRBJ2-4): KAGVTQTPRYLIKTRGQQVTLSCSPISGHRSVSWYQQTPGQGLQFLFEYFSETQRNKGNFPGRFSGRQFSNSRSEMNVSTLELGDSALYLCASSKSGTRENIQYFGAGTRLSVL.

V is TRBV9 and J is TRBJ1-3, with D possibly being TRBD1 (6 bases). Trimming shortened V by 3 bases and J by 0 bases, and 10 bases separated the two germline ends. CDR3 length: 15 amino acids. Germline V gene sequence: CDR1 SGDLS, CDR2 YYNGEE. CDR3 coding DNA: TGTGCCAGCAGCGAGCGGGACAACTCTGGAAACACCATATATTTT. This gives the protein CASSERDNSGNTIYF. The whole variable domain, remainder taken from reference TRBV9 and TRBJ1-3, is DSGVTQTPKHLITATGQRVTLRCSPRSGDLSVYWYQQSLDQGLQFLIQYYNGEERAKGNILERFSAQQFPDLHSELNLSSLELGDSALYFCASSERDNSGNTIYFGEGSWLTVV.

This rearrangement joins TRBV28 to TRBJ2-7; 8 bases match TRBD2. CDR1 MDHEN and CDR2 SYDVKM come from the germline V gene. With 4 bases clipped from V and 0 bases from J, the junction kept 8 bases outside the gene matches. This CDR3 is 16 amino acids long. The CDR3 region is CASSSPGTSSSYEQYF. The CDR3, as DNA: TGTGCCAGCAGTTCTCCCGGGACTAGTAGCTCCTACGAGCAGTACTTC.

The chain links TRBV3-1 (or the pseudogene TRBV3-2) to TRBJ2-2; no definite D call. The germline V gene encodes CDR1 LGHDT and CDR2 YNNKEL (reference sequence). There are 15 residues in the CDR3. Trimming stripped 0 bases from V and 7 bases from J, with 12 bases between. CDR3 sequence reads: CASSQDRGSYGELFF. CDR3 in DNA: TGTGCCAGCAGCCAAGATCGAGGTTCGTACGGGGAGCTGTTTTTT.

The V gene is TRBV18, the J gene TRBJ1-2, with no clear D. The CDR3 is 14 residues long. V was shortened by 5 bases and J by 2 bases, with 12 bases between the two germline ends. CDR1 is KGHSH, CDR2 LQKENI, per germline. The CDR3 bases are TGTGCCAGCTCATACGGACCGCTGAACTATGGCTACACCTTC. This encodes CASSYGPLNYGYTF.

The chain carries TRBV5-1 and TRBJ1-3; D gene uncertain. Trimming removed 2 bases at V and 3 bases at J, with 9 bases between. This CDR3 spans 14 amino acids. Germline assignment: CDR1 SGHRS and CDR2 YFSETQ. The CDR3 DNA reads TGCGCCAGCAGCTTCGACGGGAGTGGAAACACCATATATTTT. Amino acids: CASSFDGSGNTIYF.

The chain joins TRBV7-9 to TRBJ1-4; tentative D call: TRBD1 (5 bases). CDR3 length: 12 amino acids. The V gene's germline CDR1 is SEHNR and CDR2 FQNEAQ (reference sequence). V was cut by 6 bases and J by 7 bases, with 9 bases left in between. Written as DNA, the CDR3 is TGTGCCAGCAGGGGGGAGGGTGAAAAACTGTTTTTT. It codes for CASRGEGEKLFF.

This sequence joins TRBV11-3 and TRBJ2-1, with 15 positions matching TRBD2. Germline V gene lookup returns CDR1 SGHNT and CDR2 YENEEA. The CDR3 has 16 amino acids. V dropped 3 bases and J dropped 6; count of bases not matched to a gene: 3. For the CDR3, the DNA is TGTGCCAGCAGCTTCGCGGGACTAGCGGGAGGCAATGAGCAGTTCTTC. This encodes CASSFAGLAGGNEQFF.

This clone was seen only a few times. This chain links TRBV18 with TRBJ1-6, with D unclear. V was cut by 6 bases and J by 0 bases, with 9 bases left in between. This CDR3 is 15 amino acids long. CDR1 is KGHSH, CDR2 LQKENI, per germline. The CDR3 DNA reads TGTGCCAGCTCTGCCTTGGGCTCCTATAATTCACCCCTCCACTTT. Its translation: CASSALGSYNSPLHF. The whole variable domain, remainder taken from reference TRBV18 and TRBJ1-6, is NAGVMQNPRHLVRRRGQEARLRCSPMKGHSHVYWYRQLPEEGLKFMVYLQKENIIDESGMPKERFSAEFPKEGPSILRIQQVVRGDSAAYFCASSALGSYNSPLHFGNGTRLTVT.

The rearrangement joins TRBV19 to TRBJ1-5, with D maybe TRBD1 (5 bases). The V gene's germline CDR1 is LNHDA and CDR2 SQIVND (reference sequence). V dropped 5 bases and J dropped 2 bases, with 13 bases sitting between them. The CDR3 length is 15 residues. In DNA, the CDR3 is TGTGCCAGTAGTGTTTCGGGGGTCCGCAATCAGCCCCAGCATTTT. This sequence encodes CASSVSGVRNQPQHF.